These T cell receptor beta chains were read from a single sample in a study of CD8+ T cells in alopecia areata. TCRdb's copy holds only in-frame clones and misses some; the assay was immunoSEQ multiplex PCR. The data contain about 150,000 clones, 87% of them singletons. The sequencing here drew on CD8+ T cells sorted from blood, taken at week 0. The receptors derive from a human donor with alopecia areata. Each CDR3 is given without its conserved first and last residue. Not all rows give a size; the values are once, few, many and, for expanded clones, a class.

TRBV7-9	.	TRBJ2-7	ASSLIQGRGEQY
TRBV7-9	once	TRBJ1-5	ASSLDRQPQH
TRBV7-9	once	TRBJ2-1	ASSLDSGEQF
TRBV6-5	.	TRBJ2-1	ASSYYRATEQF
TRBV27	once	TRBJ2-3	ASSPLTSGPTDTQY
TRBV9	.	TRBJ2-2	ASNEGEVTGELF
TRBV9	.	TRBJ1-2	ASLRSGETNYGYT
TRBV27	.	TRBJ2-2	ASSLGRGGTGELF
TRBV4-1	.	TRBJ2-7	ASSQVGRSTTYEQY
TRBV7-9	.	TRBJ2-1	AVPGPRNNEQF
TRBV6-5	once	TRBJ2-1	ASSTPSGGRDEQF
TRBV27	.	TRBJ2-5	ASSGTDETQY
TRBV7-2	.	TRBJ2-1	ASSFWGEPYNEQF
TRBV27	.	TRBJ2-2	ASSLDPSGTGELF
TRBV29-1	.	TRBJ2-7	SVEVKGVIYEQY
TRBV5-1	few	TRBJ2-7	ASSLDGNSYEQY
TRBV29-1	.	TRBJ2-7	SVAGPGSLSYEQY
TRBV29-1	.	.	SVEGQAYEQY
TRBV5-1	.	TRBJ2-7	ASSPDSLSYEQY
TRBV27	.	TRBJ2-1	ASSLAGNSYNEQF
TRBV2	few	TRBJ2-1	ASSEGGSPYNEQF
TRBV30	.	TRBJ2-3	AWQLVSGTDTQY
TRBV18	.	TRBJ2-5	ASSPPLQETQY
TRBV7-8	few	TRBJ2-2	ASGRVTGELF
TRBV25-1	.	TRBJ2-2	ASRHGELF
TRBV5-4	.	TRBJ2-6	ASSLVGSGANVLT
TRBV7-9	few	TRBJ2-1	ASTHPVGNEQF
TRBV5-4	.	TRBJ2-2	ASSLEASGGFVGELF
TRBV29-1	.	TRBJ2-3	SVSGIRTDTQY
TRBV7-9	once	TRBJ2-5	ASSPRGGETQY
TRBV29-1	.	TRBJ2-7	SVEDGRRGSYEQY
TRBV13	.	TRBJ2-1	ASSLGTSGIDEQF
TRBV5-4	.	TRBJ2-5	ASSLPGGIQETQY
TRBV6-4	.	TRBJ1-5	ASRGTGHGSNQPQH
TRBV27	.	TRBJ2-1	ASSLVGGQTLINEQF
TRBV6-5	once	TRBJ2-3	ASSFGGTDTQY
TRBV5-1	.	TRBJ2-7	ASSPDSGVEQY
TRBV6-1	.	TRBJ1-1	ASSVLGGDKEAF
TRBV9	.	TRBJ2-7	ASSVGFTAYEQY
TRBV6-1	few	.	ASSEAMQDSDSYEQY
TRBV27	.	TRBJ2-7	ASRQIQGYEQY
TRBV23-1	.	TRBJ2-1	ASSQTSGQVYNEQF
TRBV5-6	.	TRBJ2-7	ASSPELYGPYEQY
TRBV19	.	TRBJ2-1	ASSILFLGAGFDEQF
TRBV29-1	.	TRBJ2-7	SVVAPTGTGYEQY
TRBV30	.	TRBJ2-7	AWSAGSDYEQY
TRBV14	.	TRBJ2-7	ASSQDSYYEQY
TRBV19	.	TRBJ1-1	ASTAGATEAF
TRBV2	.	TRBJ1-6	ASSESGSGSPLH
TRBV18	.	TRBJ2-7	ASSQQGGHYEQY